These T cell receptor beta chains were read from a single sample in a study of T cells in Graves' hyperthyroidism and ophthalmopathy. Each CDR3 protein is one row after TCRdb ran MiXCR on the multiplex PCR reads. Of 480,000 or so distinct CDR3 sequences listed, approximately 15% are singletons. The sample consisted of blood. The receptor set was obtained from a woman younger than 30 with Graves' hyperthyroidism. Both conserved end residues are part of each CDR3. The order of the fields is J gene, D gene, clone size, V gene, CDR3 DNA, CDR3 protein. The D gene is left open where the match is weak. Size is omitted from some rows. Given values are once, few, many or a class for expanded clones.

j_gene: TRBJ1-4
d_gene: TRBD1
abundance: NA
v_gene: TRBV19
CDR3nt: TGTGCCAGCAAGACAGGGTTAAATGAAAAACTGTTTTTT
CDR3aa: CASKTGLNEKLFF

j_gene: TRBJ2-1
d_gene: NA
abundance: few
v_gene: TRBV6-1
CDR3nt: TGTGCCAGCAGCCTAGAGGGTTGGGGGTACAATGAGCAGTTCTTC
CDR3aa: CASSLEGWGYNEQFF

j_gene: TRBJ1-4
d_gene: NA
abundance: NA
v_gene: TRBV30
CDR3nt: TGTGCCTGGAGTGTGCGGTCAGCAACTAATGAAAATCTGTGTTTT
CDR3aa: CAWSVRSATNENLCF

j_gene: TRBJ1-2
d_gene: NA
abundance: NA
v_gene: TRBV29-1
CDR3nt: TGCAGCGCCGAACGGACAGCTAACTATGGCTACACCTTC
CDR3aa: CSAERTANYGYTF

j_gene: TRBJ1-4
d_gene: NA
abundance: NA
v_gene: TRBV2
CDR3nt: TGTGCCAGCAGTCGCATTAATGAAAAACTGTTTTTT
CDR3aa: CASSRINEKLFF

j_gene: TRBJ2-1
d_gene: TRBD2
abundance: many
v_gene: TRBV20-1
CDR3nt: TGCAGTGCCCTCTCTGACGGGAGGGCTGATGAGCAGTTCTTC
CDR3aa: CSALSDGRADEQFF

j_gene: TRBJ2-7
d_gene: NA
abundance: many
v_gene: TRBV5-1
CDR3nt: TGCGCCAGCAGCCGGCTGGGGGCTAGGGACGAGCAGTACTTC
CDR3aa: CASSRLGARDEQYF

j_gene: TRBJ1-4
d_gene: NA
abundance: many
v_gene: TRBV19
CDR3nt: TGTGCCAGTAGTATAGACAGGGGCAAGGAAAAACTGTTTTTT
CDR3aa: CASSIDRGKEKLFF

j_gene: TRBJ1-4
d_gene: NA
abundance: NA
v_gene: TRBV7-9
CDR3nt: TGTGCCAGCAGCTTAGGCACCCGGGAAAAACTGTTTTTT
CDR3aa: CASSLGTREKLFF

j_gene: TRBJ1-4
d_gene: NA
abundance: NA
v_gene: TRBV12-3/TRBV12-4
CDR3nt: TGTGCCAGCAGTTACGGGATCTTCTCTAATGAAAAACTGTTTTTT
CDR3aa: CASSYGIFSNEKLFF

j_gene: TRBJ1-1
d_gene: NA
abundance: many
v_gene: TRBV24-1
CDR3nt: TGTGCCACCAGTTCCGAGACGGACACTGAAGCTTTCTTT
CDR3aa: CATSSETDTEAFF

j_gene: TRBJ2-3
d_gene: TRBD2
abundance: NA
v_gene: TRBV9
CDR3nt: TGTGCCAGCAGCTTCACTGGACTAGCGGGAGGGCCGGATACGCAGTATTTT
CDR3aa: CASSFTGLAGGPDTQYF

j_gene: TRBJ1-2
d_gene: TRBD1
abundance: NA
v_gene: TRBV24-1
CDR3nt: TGTGCCACCAGTGAGGAGACAGGGGGCGGCTACACCTTC
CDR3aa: CATSEETGGGYTF

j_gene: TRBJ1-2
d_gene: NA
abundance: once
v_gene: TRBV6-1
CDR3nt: TGTGCCAGCAGCCGAGTGGGAGACAGGAAAAGCTACACCTTC
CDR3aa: CASSRVGDRKSYTF

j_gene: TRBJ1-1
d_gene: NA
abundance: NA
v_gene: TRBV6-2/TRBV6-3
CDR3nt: TGTGCCAGCAGTTATGTCCGGGGGGGGGGGCCGGGTGCTGAAGCTTTCTTT
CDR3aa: CASSYVRGGGPGAEAFF

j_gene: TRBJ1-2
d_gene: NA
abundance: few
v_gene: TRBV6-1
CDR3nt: TGTGCCGGGCGGCGGCACGCCCTTGGCTACACCTTC
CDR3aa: CAGRRHALGYTF

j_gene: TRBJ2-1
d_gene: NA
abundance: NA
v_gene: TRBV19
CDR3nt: TGTGCCAGTAGTTCTTACGCAGGGGCTAGAGGATACAATGAGCAGTTCTTC
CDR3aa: CASSSYAGARGYNEQFF

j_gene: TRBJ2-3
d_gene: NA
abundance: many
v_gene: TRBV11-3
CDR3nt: TGTGCCAGCAGCCGCTCGGGGGACCCTAGCACAGATACGCAGTATTTT
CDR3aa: CASSRSGDPSTDTQYF

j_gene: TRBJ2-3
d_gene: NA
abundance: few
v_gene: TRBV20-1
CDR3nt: TGCAGTGCTAGAAGGACTACAAGCACAGATACGCAGTATTTT
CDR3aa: CSARRTTSTDTQYF

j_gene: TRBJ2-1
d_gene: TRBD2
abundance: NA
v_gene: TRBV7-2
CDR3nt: TGTGCCAGCAGCTTACGGACGGCTAGCGGGAAAGACTACAATGAGCAGTTCTTC
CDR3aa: CASSLRTASGKDYNEQFF

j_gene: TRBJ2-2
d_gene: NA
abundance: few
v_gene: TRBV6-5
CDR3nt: TGTGCCAGCAGTTACTATAGGAACACCGGGGAGCTGTTTTTT
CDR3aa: CASSYYRNTGELFF

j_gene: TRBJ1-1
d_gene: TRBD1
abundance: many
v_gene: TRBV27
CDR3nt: TGTGCCAGCAGATTGACAGGGTATACTGAAGCTTTCTTT
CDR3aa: CASRLTGYTEAFF

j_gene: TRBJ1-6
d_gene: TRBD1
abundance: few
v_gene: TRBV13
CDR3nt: TGTGCCAGCTCCCCAGAGACAGGGGATTCACCCCTCCACTTT
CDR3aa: CASSPETGDSPLHF

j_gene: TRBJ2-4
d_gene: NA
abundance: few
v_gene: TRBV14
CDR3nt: TGTGCCAGCAGCCAAGTTGATGGTGGTTTAGCCAAAAACATTCAGTACTTC
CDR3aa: CASSQVDGGLAKNIQYF

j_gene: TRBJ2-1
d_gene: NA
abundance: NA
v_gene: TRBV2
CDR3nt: TGTGCCAGCGGCCTTAGTAACAATGAGCAGTTCTTC
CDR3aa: CASGLSNNEQFF

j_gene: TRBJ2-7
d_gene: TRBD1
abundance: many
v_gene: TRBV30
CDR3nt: TGTGCCTGGACAAATCGGGACAGGGGGTTGTACGAGCAGTACTTC
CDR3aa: CAWTNRDRGLYEQYF

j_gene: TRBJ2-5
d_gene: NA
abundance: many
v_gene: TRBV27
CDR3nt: TGTGCCAGCAGATCCCGGGGGCGAGAGACCCAGTACTTC
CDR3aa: CASRSRGRETQYF

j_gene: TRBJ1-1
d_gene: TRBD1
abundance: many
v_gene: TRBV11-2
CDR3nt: TGTGCCAGCAGCTTGTCCGGGACAGGGGCAACTGAAGCTTTCTTT
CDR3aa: CASSLSGTGATEAFF

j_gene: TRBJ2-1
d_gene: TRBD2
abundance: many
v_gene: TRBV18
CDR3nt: TGTGCCAGCTCGGCTGGGACTAGCGGGATTAAATACAATGAGCAGTTCTTC
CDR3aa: CASSAGTSGIKYNEQFF

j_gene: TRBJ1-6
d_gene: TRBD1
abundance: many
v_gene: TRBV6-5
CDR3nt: TGTGCCAGCAGTTACTCAGTACAGGGGAATTCACCCCTCCACTTT
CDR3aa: CASSYSVQGNSPLHF

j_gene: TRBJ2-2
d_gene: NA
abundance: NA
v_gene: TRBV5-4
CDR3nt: TGTGCCAGCAGCTTGGGCAGTTCGAACACCGGGGAGCTGTTTTTT
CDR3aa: CASSLGSSNTGELFF